This T cell receptor (beta chain) stems from a study of T cell repertoires in cytomegalovirus infection. As for the study in general: CMV epitopes in the study were HLA-C-restricted (recently identified) and HLA-B-restricted (well studied). CMV infection together with matching HLA type was indicated by public TCR beta signatures. Notes on the study in general: Adding up the frequency of public TCR beta families identified people who carried CMV plus the relevant HLA. Clonotypes of TCR beta that were HLA-C-restricted and CMV-specific dominated the ex vivo response.

Per germline, CDR1 SGHVS and CDR2 FQNEAQ. The CDR3 spans 13 residues. This clonotype was counted a few times. What it binds is unknown. Relative to the germline gene, one junction end is altered; a read error may explain this. Using its own MiXCR run on the reads, TCRdb lists one record per CDR3 protein. The sample shows around 430,000 distinct CDR3 sequences, about 44% of them seen only once. Here the sequenced sample was cultured PBMCs, taken from culture after CMV antigen stimulation. The chain combines TRBV7-8 with TRBJ1-1; no clear D. The source of this sequence is a human donor in good health (CMV status not recorded). Some clones in this sample may be carry-over from other donors' samples. The DNA for the CDR3 is TGTACCAGCAGCGCGGAACACGGGGTTGAAGCTTTCTTT. As protein: CTSSAEHGVEAFF.